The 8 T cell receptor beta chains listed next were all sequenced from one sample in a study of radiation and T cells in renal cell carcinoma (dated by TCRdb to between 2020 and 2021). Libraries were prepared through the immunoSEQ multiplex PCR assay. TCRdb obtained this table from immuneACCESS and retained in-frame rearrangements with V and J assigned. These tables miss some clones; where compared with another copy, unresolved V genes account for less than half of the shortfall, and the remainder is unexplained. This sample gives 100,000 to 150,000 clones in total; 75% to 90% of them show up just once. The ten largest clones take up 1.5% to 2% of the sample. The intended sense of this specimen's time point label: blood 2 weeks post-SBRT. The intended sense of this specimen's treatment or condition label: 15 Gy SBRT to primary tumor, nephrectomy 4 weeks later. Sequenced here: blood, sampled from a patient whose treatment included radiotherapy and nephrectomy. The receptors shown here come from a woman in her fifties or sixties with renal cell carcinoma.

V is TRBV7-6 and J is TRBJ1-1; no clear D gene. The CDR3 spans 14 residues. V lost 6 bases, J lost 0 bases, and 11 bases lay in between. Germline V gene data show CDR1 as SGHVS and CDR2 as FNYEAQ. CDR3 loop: CASSSVGVNTEAFF. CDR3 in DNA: TGTGCCAGCAGTTCGGTCGGGGTGAACACTGAAGCTTTCTTT.

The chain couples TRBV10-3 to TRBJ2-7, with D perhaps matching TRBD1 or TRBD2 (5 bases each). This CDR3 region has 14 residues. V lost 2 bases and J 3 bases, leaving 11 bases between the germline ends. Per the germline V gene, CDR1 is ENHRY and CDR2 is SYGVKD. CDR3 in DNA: TGTGCCATCAGTGAGCAGGGACCCCTCTACGAGCAGTACTTC. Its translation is CAISEQGPLYEQYF.

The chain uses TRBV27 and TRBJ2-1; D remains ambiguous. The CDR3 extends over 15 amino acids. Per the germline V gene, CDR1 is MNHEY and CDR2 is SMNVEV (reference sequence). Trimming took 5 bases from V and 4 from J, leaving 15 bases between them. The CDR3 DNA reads TGTGCCAGCAGTCCGAACCAGTCCCCTTACAATGAGCAGTTCTTC. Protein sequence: CASSPNQSPYNEQFF.

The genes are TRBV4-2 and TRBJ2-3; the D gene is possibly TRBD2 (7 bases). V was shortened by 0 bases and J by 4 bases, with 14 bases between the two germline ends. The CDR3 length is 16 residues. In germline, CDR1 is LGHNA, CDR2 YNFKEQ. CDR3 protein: CASSQEQRGAPDTQYF. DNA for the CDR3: TGTGCCAGCAGCCAAGAACAACGGGGGGCCCCAGATACGCAGTATTTT.

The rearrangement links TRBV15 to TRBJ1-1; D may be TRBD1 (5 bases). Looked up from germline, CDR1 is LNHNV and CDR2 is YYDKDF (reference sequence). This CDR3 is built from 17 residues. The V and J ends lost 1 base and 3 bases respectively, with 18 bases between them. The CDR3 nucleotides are TGTGCCACCAGCAGAGGATTTGCAGGGTTGGGGGACACTGAAGCTTTCTTT. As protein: CATSRGFAGLGDTEAFF.

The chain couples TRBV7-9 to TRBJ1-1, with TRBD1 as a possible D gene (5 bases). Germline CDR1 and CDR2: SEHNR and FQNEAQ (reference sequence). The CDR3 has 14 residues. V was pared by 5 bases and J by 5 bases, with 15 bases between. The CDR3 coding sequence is TGTGCCAGCAGCCCCGGGACGGGGGAGACTGAAGCTTTCTTT. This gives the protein CASSPGTGETEAFF. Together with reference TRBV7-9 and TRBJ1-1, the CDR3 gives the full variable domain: DTGVSQNPRHKITKRGQNVTFRCDPISEHNRLYWYRQTLGQGPEFLTYFQNEAQLEKSRLLSDRFSAERPKGSFSTLEIQRTEQGDSAMYLCASSPGTGETEAFFGQGTRLTVV.

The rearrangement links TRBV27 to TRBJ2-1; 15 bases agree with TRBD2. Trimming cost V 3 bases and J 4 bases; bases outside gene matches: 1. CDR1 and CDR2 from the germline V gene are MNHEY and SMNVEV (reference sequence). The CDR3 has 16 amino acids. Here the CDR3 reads CASSFGLAGGYNEQFF. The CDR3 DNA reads TGTGCCAGCAGTTTCGGACTAGCGGGGGGGTACAATGAGCAGTTCTTC.

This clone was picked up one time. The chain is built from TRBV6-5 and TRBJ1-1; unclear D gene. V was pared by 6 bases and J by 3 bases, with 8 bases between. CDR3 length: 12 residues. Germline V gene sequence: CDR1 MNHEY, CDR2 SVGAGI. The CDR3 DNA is TGTGCCAGCAGGGGCGGGCACACTGAAGCTTTCTTT. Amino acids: CASRGGHTEAFF.